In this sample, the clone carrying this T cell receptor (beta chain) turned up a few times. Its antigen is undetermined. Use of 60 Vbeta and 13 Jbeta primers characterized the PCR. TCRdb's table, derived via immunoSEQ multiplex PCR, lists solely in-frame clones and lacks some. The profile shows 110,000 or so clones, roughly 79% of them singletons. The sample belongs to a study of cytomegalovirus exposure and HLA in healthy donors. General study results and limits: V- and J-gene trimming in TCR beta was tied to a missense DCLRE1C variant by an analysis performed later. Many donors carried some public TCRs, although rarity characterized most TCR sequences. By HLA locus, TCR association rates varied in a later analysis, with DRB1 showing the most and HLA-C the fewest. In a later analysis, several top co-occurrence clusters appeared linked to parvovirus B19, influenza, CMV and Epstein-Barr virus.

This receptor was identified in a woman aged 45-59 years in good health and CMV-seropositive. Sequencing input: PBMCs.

The CDR3 spells CASSENQPQHF. CDR3 DNA: TGTGCCAGCAGTGAGAATCAGCCCCAGCATTTT. The chain combines TRBV6-6 with TRBJ1-5; unclear D gene. Germline assignment: CDR1 MNHNY and CDR2 SVGAGI (reference sequence). The CDR3 extends over 11 amino acids. V dropped 5 bases and J dropped 4 bases, with 3 bases sitting between them.